Shown below are 27 T cell receptor beta chains from a single sample sequenced in a study of shared clonotypes between healthy human individuals. In the naive CD8 group, cells lacked CD45RO and were positively selected for CCR7, so terminally differentiated effector memory CD45RA+ cells were left out. The data were produced by immunoSEQ multiplex PCR, yet TCRdb's version contains in-frame clones alone and is incomplete. Of 750,000 to 1,000,000 clones listed, nearly 95% are singletons. Sequenced: naive CD8+ T cells sorted from blood. The receptor set was obtained from a young man in good health.

This chain joins TRBV27 and TRBJ2-7; TRBD1 is a possible D gene (5 bases). The CDR3 has 13 amino acids. Trimming took 1 base from V and 7 from J, leaving 11 bases between them. Germline CDR1 MNHEY, CDR2 SMNVEV (reference sequence). CDR3 DNA: TGTGCCAGCAGTTTATGGCCCTCAGGGGAGCAGTACTTC. Protein: CASSLWPSGEQYF.

In its sample, this clone was seen a few times. This chain uses TRBV4-1 with TRBJ2-7; the D gene is possibly TRBD2 (6 bases). CDR3 length: 16 amino acids. Germline-derived CDR1 and CDR2 are MGHRA and YSYEKL. V was pared by 0 bases and J by 3 bases, with 15 bases between. CDR3 DNA: TGCGCCAGCAGCCAAGAGGGTTTGGGGACTCTCTACGAGCAGTACTTC. This encodes CASSQEGLGTLYEQYF.

This sequence joins TRBV6-1 and TRBJ2-1; the D call may be TRBD1 or TRBD2 (5 bases each). The CDR3 spans 13 residues. Between the trimmed V and J ends, which lost 6 bases and 6 bases, there was a span of 12 bases. Looked up from germline, CDR1 is MNHNS and CDR2 is SASEGT. CDR3 nucleotides: TGTGCCAGCAGCGGGGCCCCCCCCAATGAGCAGTTCTTC. Translated: CASSGAPPNEQFF.

This chain links TRBV11-2 with TRBJ1-1; D gene ambiguous. Trimming stripped 5 bases from V and 0 bases from J, with 19 bases between. The CDR3 runs to 17 residues. Per the germline V gene, CDR1 is SGHAT and CDR2 is FQNNGV. This CDR3 is CASSIGRGIYLNTEAFF. Here the CDR3 DNA reads TGTGCCAGCAGCATTGGGCGGGGAATTTATTTGAACACTGAAGCTTTCTTT.

This clone was observed a single time. The chain uses TRBV28 and TRBJ2-7; TRBD2 aligns across 12 bases. Trimming removed 6 bases from V and 3 bases from J; junction bases left unmatched: 12. The CDR3 runs to 17 residues. Germline CDR1 and CDR2: MDHEN and SYDVKM. For the CDR3, the DNA is TGTGCCAGCAGACAATCCTCAACTAGCGGGAGGTTCTACGAGCAGTACTTC. This encodes CASRQSSTSGRFYEQYF.

The V call is TRBV12-2, the J call TRBJ2-5; TRBD2 is taken as the D call from the table, unchecked against the DNA. TRBV12-2 has pseudogene status. This CDR3 spans 15 amino acids. The CDR3 nucleotides are TGTGCAAGTCGCCCCCCCGCTCCGGGGGTAGAGACCCAGTACTTC. This translates into CASRPPAPGVETQYF.

The chain links TRBV28 to TRBJ2-7, with D possibly called TRBD1 or TRBD2 (5 bases each). Germline V gene lookup returns CDR1 MDHEN and CDR2 SYDVKM. V was shortened by 5 bases and J by 2 bases, with 28 bases between the two germline ends. The CDR3 sequence is 19 residues long. The CDR3 coding sequence is TGTGCCAGCAGTACTTATGCGTGGGGACCGAAGGCCCGGACCTACGAGCAGTACTTC. Amino acids: CASSTYAWGPKARTYEQYF.

This chain joins TRBV7-8 and TRBJ2-7, with a tentative D call TRBD2 (6 bases). Germline-derived CDR1 and CDR2 are SGHVS and FQNEAQ. This CDR3 comprises 20 residues. The V end was cut by 5 bases, the J end by 2 bases, with 31 bases between. CDR3 sequence: CASSGILERGERGGAYEQYF. In DNA form, the CDR3 reads TGTGCCAGCAGCGGAATCCTAGAGCGAGGAGAGAGGGGAGGAGCCTACGAGCAGTACTTC.

The V call is TRBV7-5, the J call TRBJ2-1; TRBD1 is taken as the D call from the table, unchecked against the DNA. TRBV7-5 is assigned pseudogene status. The CDR3 is made up of 16 amino acids. Here the CDR3 reads CARSKSNRDRNNEQFF. CDR3 coding DNA: TGTGCCAGAAGCAAATCAAACCGGGACAGGAACAATGAGCAGTTCTTC.

Note on this clone: The same CDR3 arises from other DNA sequences in this sample as well. This chain uses TRBV9 with TRBJ2-2; D gene uncertain. The CDR3 consists of 12 residues. Germline CDR1 is SGDLS and CDR2 is YYNGEE. V was trimmed by 0 bases and J by 5 bases, leaving 2 bases between them. The CDR3 bases are TGTGCCAGCAGCGTAGGTACCGGGGAGCTGTTTTTT. Protein sequence: CASSVGTGELFF.

This chain's CDR3 is CASSNRFPGLAGGPHEQYF. DNA of the CDR3: TGCGCCAGCAGCAACAGGTTCCCAGGACTAGCGGGAGGGCCCCACGAGCAGTACTTC. This chain joins TRBV4-1 and TRBJ2-7, with TRBD2 matching over 15 bases. Germline trimming cut 5 bases from V and 5 bases from J; bases unmatched to any gene: 16. The CDR3 contains 19 residues. Germline CDR1 MGHRA, CDR2 YSYEKL.

The chain carries TRBV30 and TRBJ2-7; 10 nucleotides align to TRBD1. This CDR3 spans 14 amino acids. J was trimmed by 6 bases and V by 0 bases; bases with no gene match: 5. Germline assignment: CDR1 GTSNPN and CDR2 SVGIG (reference sequence). The CDR3 sequence: CAWSVLGQGLEQYF. CDR3 bases: TGTGCCTGGAGTGTACTGGGACAGGGGCTCGAGCAGTACTTC.

This clone was recorded once. The rearrangement uses TRBV27 and TRBJ2-2; 11 bases match TRBD2. The CDR3 has 18 amino acids. J was trimmed by 3 bases and V by 3 bases; bases with no gene match: 9. The germline CDR1 and CDR2 sequences are MNHEY and SMNVEV (reference sequence). Here the CDR3 reads CASSFSPLAGDYTGELFF. The CDR3 DNA is TGTGCCAGCAGTTTCTCCCCACTAGCGGGAGACTACACCGGGGAGCTGTTTTTT.

This chain connects TRBV28 to TRBJ1-1, with 9 bases aligning to TRBD1. The CDR3 length is 15 residues. Germline-derived CDR1 and CDR2 are MDHEN and SYDVKM. V lost 3 bases, J lost 5 bases, and 7 bases stayed unmatched. The CDR3 here is CASSFLGDRGTEAFF. In nucleotides, the CDR3 is TGTGCCAGCAGTTTCCTCGGAGACAGGGGGACTGAAGCTTTCTTT.

This rearrangement joins TRBV7-9 to TRBJ2-2, with D perhaps matching TRBD2 (5 bases). Trimming left V 5 bases short and J 3 bases short, with 13 bases between. From germline, CDR1 is SEHNR and CDR2 FQNEAQ (reference sequence). This CDR3 has 15 residues. The CDR3 DNA reads as TGTGCCAGCAGCAACCTAGCTGGCCACACCGGGGAGCTGTTTTTT. Its translation: CASSNLAGHTGELFF.

V gene TRBV2 combines with J gene TRBJ2-3; TRBD2 aligns across 13 bases. From germline, CDR1 is SNHLY and CDR2 FYNNEI. The length of the CDR3 is 17 residues. Trimming removed 9 bases from V and 0 bases from J; junction bases left unmatched: 9. Here the CDR3 reads CASPGTSGMRSTDTQYF. The CDR3 nucleotides are TGTGCCAGTCCCGGGACTAGCGGGATGAGAAGCACAGATACGCAGTATTTT.

The chain uses TRBV5-1 and TRBJ2-1; 12 bases map to TRBD2. The J segment lost 7 bases and the V segment lost 4 bases, leaving 6 bases of the junction unmatched. This CDR3 comprises 15 residues. CDR1 and CDR2 (germline): SGHRS, YFSETQ. The CDR3 DNA reads as TGCGCCAGCAGCGCGGGGACTAGCGGGCTTAATGAGCAGTTCTTC. This gives the protein CASSAGTSGLNEQFF.

This chain joins TRBV9 and TRBJ2-3; 9 nucleotides align to TRBD2. Germline CDR1 SGDLS, CDR2 YYNGEE. J was trimmed by 3 bases and V by 0 bases; bases with no gene match: 8. This CDR3 is 17 amino acids long. CDR3 nucleotides: TGTGCCAGCAGCGTAGCTGGCGGGGGGGTTCAGACAGATACGCAGTATTTT. Residues: CASSVAGGGVQTDTQYF. The full variable domain, completed using reference TRBV9 and TRBJ2-3, is DSGVTQTPKHLITATGQRVTLRCSPRSGDLSVYWYQQSLDQGLQFLIQYYNGEERAKGNILERFSAQQFPDLHSELNLSSLELGDSALYFCASSVAGGGVQTDTQYFGPGTRLTVL.

This chain joins TRBV14 and TRBJ2-4, with D maybe TRBD1 (5 bases). Germline V gene lookup returns CDR1 SGHDN and CDR2 FVKESK. Trimming removed 0 bases from V and 8 bases from J, with 14 bases in between. This CDR3 has 15 amino acids. In DNA, the CDR3 is TGTGCCAGCAGCCAAGAGGGGCGGAATCGGGACATTCAGTACTTC. As protein: CASSQEGRNRDIQYF.

The V and J genes are TRBV7-9 and TRBJ1-3; 7 bases match TRBD1. This CDR3 is built from 14 residues. Germline V gene data show CDR1 as SEHNR and CDR2 as FQNEAQ (reference sequence). V shed 6 bases, J shed 2 bases, and the junction held 4 bases outside the gene matches. CDR3 amino acids: CASRTGTAGNTIYF. The DNA of the CDR3 is TGTGCCAGCAGAACCGGGACAGCTGGAAACACCATATATTTT.

This clone was detected only once. V is TRBV28 and J is TRBJ2-2; no reliable D call. This CDR3 has 14 residues. Germline V gene lookup returns CDR1 MDHEN and CDR2 SYDVKM. Trimming took 6 bases from V and 4 from J, leaving 12 bases between them. The CDR3 sequence is CASRVALGTGELFF. For the CDR3, the DNA is TGTGCCAGCAGAGTGGCGCTGGGCACCGGGGAGCTGTTTTTT.

Concerning this clone: The same CDR3 is also encoded by other DNA sequences in this sample. The chain combines TRBV5-1 with TRBJ1-3; D remains unclear. This CDR3 contains 12 residues. Per germline, CDR1 SGHRS and CDR2 YFSETQ. The V end lost 0 bases, the J end lost 4 bases, and 2 bases lay between the germline ends. The CDR3 coding sequence is TGCGCCAGCAGCTTGGAAGGAAACACCATATATTTT. Its protein is CASSLEGNTIYF. The complete variable domain, with remaining parts taken from reference TRBV5-1 and TRBJ1-3, reads KAGVTQTPRYLIKTRGQQVTLSCSPISGHRSVSWYQQTPGQGLQFLFEYFSETQRNKGNFPGRFSGRQFSNSRSEMNVSTLELGDSALYLCASSLEGNTIYFGEGSWLTVV.

The chain is built from TRBV7-9 and TRBJ2-7, with unresolved D. This CDR3 is built from 13 residues. V was trimmed by 1 base and J by 13 bases, leaving 17 bases between them. In germline, CDR1 is SEHNR, CDR2 FQNEAQ (reference sequence). The CDR3 DNA reads TGTGCCAGCAGCTTAGTAGGCCAGCCAAACCCTTACTTC. It codes for CASSLVGQPNPYF.

This chain connects TRBV7-2 to TRBJ2-7, with D possibly being TRBD1 or TRBD2 (5 bases each). Trimming left V 1 base short and J 2 bases short, with 12 bases between. The CDR3 length is 15 residues. The germline gives CDR1 SGHTA, CDR2 FQGNSA. The CDR3 spells CASSLGIGAAYEQYF. Here the CDR3 DNA reads TGTGCCAGCAGCTTAGGGATCGGGGCCGCCTACGAGCAGTACTTC.

The chain combines TRBV6-1 with TRBJ1-2; D uncertain. The CDR3 spans 13 residues. V lost 3 bases and J 8 bases, leaving 13 bases between the germline ends. CDR1 and CDR2 (germline): MNHNS, SASEGT. CDR3 loop: CASSETTPRGYTF. The CDR3, as DNA: TGTGCCAGCAGTGAGACCACACCTCGGGGCTACACCTTC.

J is TRBJ2-5 and V is TRBV11-2, with 11 bases aligning to TRBD2. The CDR3 is 18 amino acids. V lost 1 base to trimming and J lost 3 bases; unmatched junction nucleotides: 10. Germline assignment: CDR1 SGHAT and CDR2 FQNNGV. The CDR3 loop reads CASSLVGLAGGGKETQYF. The CDR3 region has the DNA TGTGCCAGCAGCTTAGTAGGTCTAGCGGGAGGAGGAAAAGAGACCCAGTACTTC.

This chain joins TRBV5-1 and TRBJ2-7; 7 positions match TRBD1. The V segment lost 0 bases and the J segment 0 bases; nucleotides outside the gene matches: 6. There are 16 residues in the CDR3. Germline CDR1 reads SGHRS; CDR2 reads YFSETQ. CDR3 sequence: CASSLEQGVSSYEQYF. The CDR3 DNA follows: TGCGCCAGCAGCTTGGAGCAGGGGGTAAGCTCCTACGAGCAGTACTTC.